The TCR beta chain described here comes from a study of cytomegalovirus exposure and HLA in healthy donors. General study results and limits: Within a later analysis, the majority of CMV-associated TCR beta chains appeared HLA-restricted. Some highly shared sequence variants likely arose as a pipeline artifact.

PCR employed 60 Vbeta and 13 Jbeta primers. Here immunoSEQ multiplex PCR was the method, and the copy in TCRdb shows in-frame clones only, minus some. Of 270,000 or so clones in the sample, 85% to 95% are singletons; the top ten hold 1.7%. As to this clone: Its cognate antigen is unknown.

Nominally healthy donors provided the samples, though records likely missed some immune exposures. Germline CDR1 reads MGHRA; CDR2 reads YSYEKL. CDR3 size: 17 residues. V lost 3 bases to trimming and J lost 0 bases; unmatched junction nucleotides: 5. The source is a girl under 10 years old in good health and CMV-seronegative. The chain has TRBV4-1 and TRBJ2-2, with TRBD1 matching 9 bases. The source material was PBMCs. In nucleotides, the CDR3 is TGCGCCAGCAGCCACCCCCGGGACAGGGCGAACACCGGGGAGCTGTTTTTT. It specifies CASSHPRDRANTGELFF.